Following are 3 T cell receptor beta chains from one sample sequenced in a study of blood T cells in healthy people across ages. A J-beta primer mix and a sample-barcoded 5' primer were used in a second PCR of roughly 6 to 12 cycles. Via MiXCR, TCRdb re-called the 5' RACE reads, giving one row per CDR3 protein. The profile covers about 680,000 distinct CDR3 sequences, with about half appearing a single time and 25% to 35% taken by the ten largest. Source material: blood. These receptors originate from a woman aged 55-70 years in good health.

This clonotype came up many times. The J gene is TRBJ2-7, the V gene TRBV12-3 or TRBV12-4; 8 bases are shared with TRBD2. The CDR3 runs 20 residues. With 1 base clipped from V and 4 bases from J, the junction kept 21 bases outside the gene matches. In nucleotides, the CDR3 is TGTGCCAGCAGTTTAGTGGATCGGTTTAAAGCGGGAGTCGCAGGGTACGAGCAGTACTTC. Protein: CASSLVDRFKAGVAGYEQYF.

The chain combines TRBV15 with TRBJ2-1, with no clear D. Germline loops: CDR1 LNHNV, CDR2 YYDKDF (reference sequence). The CDR3 covers 13 residues. The V and J ends lost 3 bases and 5 bases respectively, with 8 bases between them. The CDR3 DNA sequence: TGTGCCACCAGCAGCTTCCAGCACAATGAGCAGTTCTTC. Translated: CATSSFQHNEQFF.

The chain combines TRBV5-1 with TRBJ2-7; 15 bases are shared with TRBD2. Near its end, the DNA agrees better with TRBJ2-4, so the J call may be wrong. This CDR3 contains 19 residues. Germline-derived CDR1 and CDR2 are SGHRS and YFSETQ. The CDR3 reads CASSAREGLAGGPQNIQYF. The DNA for the CDR3 is TGCGCCAGCAGCGCCAGGGAAGGACTAGCGGGAGGGCCTCAAAACATTCAGTACTTC.